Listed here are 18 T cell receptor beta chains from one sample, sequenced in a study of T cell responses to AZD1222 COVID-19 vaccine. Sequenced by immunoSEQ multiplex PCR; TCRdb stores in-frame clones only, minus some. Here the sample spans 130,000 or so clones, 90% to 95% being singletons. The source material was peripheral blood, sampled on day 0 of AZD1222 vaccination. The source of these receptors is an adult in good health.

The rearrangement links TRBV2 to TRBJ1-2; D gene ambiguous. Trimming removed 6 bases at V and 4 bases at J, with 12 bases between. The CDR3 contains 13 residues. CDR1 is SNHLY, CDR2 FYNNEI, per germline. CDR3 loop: CASSLRPRYGYTF. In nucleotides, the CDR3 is TGTGCCAGCAGCTTAAGGCCTCGCTATGGCTACACCTTC. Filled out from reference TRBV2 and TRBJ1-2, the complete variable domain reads EPEVTQTPSHQVTQMGQEVILRCVPISNHLYFYWYRQILGQKVEFLVSFYNNEISEKSEIFDDQFSVERPDGSNFTLKIRSTKLEDSAMYFCASSLRPRYGYTFGSGTRLTVV.

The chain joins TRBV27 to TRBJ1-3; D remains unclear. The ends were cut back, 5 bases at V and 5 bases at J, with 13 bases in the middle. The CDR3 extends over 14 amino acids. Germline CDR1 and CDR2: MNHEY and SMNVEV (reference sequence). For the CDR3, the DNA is TGTGCCAGCAGTCCAGACAAGAGGAGAAACACCATATATTTT. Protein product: CASSPDKRRNTIYF.

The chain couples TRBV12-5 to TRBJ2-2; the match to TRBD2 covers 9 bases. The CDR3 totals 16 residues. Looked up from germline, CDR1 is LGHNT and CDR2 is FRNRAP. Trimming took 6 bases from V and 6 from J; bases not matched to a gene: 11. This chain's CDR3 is CASGSPALAGSGELFF. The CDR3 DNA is TGTGCTAGTGGCTCACCGGCGCTAGCGGGGTCCGGGGAGCTGTTTTTT.

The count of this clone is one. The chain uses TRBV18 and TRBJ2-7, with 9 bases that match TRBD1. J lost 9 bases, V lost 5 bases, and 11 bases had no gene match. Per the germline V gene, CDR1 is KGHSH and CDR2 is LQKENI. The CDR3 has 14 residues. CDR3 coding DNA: TGTGCCAGCTCAGGGATCCGGACAGGGGACAGGCAGTACTTC. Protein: CASSGIRTGDRQYF.

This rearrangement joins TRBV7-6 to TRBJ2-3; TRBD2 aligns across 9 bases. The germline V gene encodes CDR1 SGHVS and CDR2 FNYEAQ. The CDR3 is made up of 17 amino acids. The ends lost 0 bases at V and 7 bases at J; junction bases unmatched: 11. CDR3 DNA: TGTGCCAGCAGCTTAGCTCATCCAGCGGGGGGCCCGAATACGCAGTATTTT. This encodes CASSLAHPAGGPNTQYF. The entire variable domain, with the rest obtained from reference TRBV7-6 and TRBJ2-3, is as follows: GAGVSQSPRYKVTKRGQDVALRCDPISGHVSLYWYRQALGQGPEFLTYFNYEAQQDKSGLPNDRFSAERPEGSISTLTIQRTEQRDSAMYRCASSLAHPAGGPNTQYFGPGTRLTVL.

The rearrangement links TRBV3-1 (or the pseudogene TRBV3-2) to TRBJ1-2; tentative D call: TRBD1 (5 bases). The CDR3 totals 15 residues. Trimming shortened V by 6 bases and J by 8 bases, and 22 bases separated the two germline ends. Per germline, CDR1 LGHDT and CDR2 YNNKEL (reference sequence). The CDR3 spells CASSLGRSRRSGYTF. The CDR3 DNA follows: TGTGCCAGCAGTCTGGGACGGAGCAGAAGGAGCGGCTACACCTTC.

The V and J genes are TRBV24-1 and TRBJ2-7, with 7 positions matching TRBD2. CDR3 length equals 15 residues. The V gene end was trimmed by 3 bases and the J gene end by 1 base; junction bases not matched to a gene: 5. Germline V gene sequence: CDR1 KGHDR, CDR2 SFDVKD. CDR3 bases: TGTGCCACCAGTGATCCGGGGGGTAGGTCCTACGAGCAGTACTTC. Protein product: CATSDPGGRSYEQYF.

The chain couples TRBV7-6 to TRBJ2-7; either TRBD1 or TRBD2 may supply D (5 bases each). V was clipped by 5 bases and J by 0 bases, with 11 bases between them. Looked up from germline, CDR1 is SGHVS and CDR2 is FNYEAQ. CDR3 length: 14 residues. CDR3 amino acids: CASSPGTSSYEQYF. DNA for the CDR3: TGTGCCAGCAGCCCGGGGACGTCCTCCTACGAGCAGTACTTC.

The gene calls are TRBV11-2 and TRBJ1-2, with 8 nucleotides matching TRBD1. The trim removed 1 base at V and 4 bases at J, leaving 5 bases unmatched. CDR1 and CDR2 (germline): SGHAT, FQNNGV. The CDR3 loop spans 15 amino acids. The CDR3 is CASSLGAGGAYGYTF. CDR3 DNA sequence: TGTGCCAGCAGCTTAGGGGCAGGGGGCGCCTATGGCTACACCTTC. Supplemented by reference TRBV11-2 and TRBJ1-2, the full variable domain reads EAGVAQSPRYKIIEKRQSVAFWCNPISGHATLYWYQQILGQGPKLLIQFQNNGVVDDSQLPKDRFSAERLKGVDSTLKIQPAKLEDSAVYLCASSLGAGGAYGYTFGSGTRLTVV.

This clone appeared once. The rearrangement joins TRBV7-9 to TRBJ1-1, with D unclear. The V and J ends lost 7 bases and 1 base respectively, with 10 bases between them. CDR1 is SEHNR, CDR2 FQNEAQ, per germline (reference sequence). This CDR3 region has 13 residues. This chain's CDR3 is CASINLGNTEAFF. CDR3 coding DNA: TGTGCCAGCATTAACTTGGGGAACACTGAAGCTTTCTTT. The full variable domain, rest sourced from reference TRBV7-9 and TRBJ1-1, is DTGVSQNPRHKITKRGQNVTFRCDPISEHNRLYWYRQTLGQGPEFLTYFQNEAQLEKSRLLSDRFSAERPKGSFSTLEIQRTEQGDSAMYLCASINLGNTEAFFGQGTRLTVV.

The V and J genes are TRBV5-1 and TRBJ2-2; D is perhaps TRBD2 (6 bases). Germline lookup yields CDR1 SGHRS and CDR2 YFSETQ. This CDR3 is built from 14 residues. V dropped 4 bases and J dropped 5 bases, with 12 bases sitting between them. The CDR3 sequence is CASSPLAGTGELFF. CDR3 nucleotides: TGCGCCAGCAGCCCACTCGCGGGGACCGGGGAGCTGTTTTTT. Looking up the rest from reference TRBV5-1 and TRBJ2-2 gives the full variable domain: KAGVTQTPRYLIKTRGQQVTLSCSPISGHRSVSWYQQTPGQGLQFLFEYFSETQRNKGNFPGRFSGRQFSNSRSEMNVSTLELGDSALYLCASSPLAGTGELFFGEGSRLTVL.

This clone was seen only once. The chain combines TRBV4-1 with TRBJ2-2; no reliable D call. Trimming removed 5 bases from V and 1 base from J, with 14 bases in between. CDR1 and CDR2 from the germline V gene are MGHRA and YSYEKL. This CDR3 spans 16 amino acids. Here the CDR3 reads CASSSKRIGNTGELFF. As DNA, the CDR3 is TGCGCCAGCAGCTCAAAGAGGATAGGGAACACCGGGGAGCTGTTTTTT.

The CDR3 DNA follows: TGTGCCAGCAGCACCTCAGGGGCACCTTACGGAAACACTGAAGCTTTCTTT. Protein sequence: CASSTSGAPYGNTEAFF. The chain uses TRBV7-9 and TRBJ1-1; TRBD1 is a possible D gene (6 bases). The germline CDR1 and CDR2 sequences are SEHNR and FQNEAQ (reference sequence). The CDR3 is 17 residues long. V lost 5 bases and J 2 bases, leaving 21 bases between the germline ends.

Here the CDR3 reads CASSLAEGVGGYTF. For the CDR3, the DNA is TGTGCCAGCAGCTTAGCTGAGGGGGTGGGTGGCTACACCTTC. The chain is built from TRBV7-8 and TRBJ1-2; TRBD1 is a possible D gene (6 bases). The CDR3 loop spans 14 amino acids. Germline values: CDR1 SGHVS, CDR2 FQNEAQ. Trimming took off 0 bases at V and 7 bases at J, with 12 bases between the two ends.

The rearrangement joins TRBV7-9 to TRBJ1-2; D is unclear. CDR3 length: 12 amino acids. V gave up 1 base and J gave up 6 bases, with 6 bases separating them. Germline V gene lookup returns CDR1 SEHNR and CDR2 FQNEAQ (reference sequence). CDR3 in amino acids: CASSLGLDGYTF. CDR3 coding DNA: TGTGCCAGCAGCTTAGGTCTGGATGGCTACACCTTC.

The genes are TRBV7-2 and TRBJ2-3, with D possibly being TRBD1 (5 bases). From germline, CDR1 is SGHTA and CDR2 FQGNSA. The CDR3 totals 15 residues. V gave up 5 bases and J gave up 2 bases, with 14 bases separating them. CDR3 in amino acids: CASSPLKGNTDTQYF. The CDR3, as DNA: TGTGCCAGCAGCCCTCTGAAGGGGAACACAGATACGCAGTATTTT.

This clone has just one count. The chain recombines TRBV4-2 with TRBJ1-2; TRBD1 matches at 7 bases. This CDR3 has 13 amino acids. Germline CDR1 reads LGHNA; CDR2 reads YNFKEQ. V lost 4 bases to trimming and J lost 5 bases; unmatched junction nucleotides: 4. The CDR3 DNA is TGTGCCAGCAGCCTCGACAGGGCGTATGGCTACACCTTC. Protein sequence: CASSLDRAYGYTF.

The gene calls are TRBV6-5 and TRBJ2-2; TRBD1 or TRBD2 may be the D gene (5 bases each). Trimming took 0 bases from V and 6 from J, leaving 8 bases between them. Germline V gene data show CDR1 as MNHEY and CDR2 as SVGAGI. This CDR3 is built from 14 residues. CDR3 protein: CASSYSSGPGELFF. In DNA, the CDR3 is TGTGCCAGCAGTTACTCTTCGGGGCCCGGGGAGCTGTTTTTT.